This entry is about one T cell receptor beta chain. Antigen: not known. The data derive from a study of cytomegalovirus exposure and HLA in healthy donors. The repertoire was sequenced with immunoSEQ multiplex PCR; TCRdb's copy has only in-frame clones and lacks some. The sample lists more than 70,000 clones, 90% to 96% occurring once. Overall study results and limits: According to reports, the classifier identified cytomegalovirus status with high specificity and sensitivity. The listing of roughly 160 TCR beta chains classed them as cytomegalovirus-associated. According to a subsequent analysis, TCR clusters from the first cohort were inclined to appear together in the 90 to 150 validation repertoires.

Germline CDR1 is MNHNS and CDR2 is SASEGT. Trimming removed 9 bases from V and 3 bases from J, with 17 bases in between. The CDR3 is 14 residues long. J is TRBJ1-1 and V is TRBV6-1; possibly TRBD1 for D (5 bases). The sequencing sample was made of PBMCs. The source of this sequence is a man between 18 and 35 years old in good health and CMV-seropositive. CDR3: CASVGVRGDTEAFF. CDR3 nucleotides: TGTGCCAGTGTCGGGGTCCGGGGGGACACTGAAGCTTTCTTT.